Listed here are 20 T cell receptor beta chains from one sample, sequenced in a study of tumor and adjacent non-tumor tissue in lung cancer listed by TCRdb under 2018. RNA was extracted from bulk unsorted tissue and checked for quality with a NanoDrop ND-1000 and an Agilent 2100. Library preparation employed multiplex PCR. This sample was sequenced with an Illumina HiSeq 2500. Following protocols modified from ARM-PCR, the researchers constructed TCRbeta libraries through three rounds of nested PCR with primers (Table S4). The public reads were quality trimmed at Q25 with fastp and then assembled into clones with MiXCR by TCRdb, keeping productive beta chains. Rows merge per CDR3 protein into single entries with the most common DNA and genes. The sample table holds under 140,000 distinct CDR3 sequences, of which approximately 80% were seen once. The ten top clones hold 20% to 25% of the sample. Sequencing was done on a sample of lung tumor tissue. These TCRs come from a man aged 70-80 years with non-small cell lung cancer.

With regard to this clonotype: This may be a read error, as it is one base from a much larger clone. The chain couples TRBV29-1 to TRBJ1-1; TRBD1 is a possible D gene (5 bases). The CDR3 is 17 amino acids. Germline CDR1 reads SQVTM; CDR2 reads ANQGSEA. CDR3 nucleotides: TGCAACGCTCCTGAGCCCGGGGCTCAGGCGGGGATCGCTGAAGCTTTCTTT. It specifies CNAPEPGAQAGIAEAFF.

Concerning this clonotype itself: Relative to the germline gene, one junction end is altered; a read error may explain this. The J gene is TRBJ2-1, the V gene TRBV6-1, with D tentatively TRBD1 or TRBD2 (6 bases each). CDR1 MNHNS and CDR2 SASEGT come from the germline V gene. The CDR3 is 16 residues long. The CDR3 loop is CNSTLRGDTGSNKQFF. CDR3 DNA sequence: TGTAACAGCACCCTAAGGGGGGACACCGGGTCCAATAAGCAGTTCTTC.

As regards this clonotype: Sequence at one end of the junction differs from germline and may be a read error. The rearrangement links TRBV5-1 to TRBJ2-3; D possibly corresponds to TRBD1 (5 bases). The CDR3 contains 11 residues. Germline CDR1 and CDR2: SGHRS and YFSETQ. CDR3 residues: CVSAEGDTQYF. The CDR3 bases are TGCGTCAGTGCTGAAGGGGATACGCAATATTTT.

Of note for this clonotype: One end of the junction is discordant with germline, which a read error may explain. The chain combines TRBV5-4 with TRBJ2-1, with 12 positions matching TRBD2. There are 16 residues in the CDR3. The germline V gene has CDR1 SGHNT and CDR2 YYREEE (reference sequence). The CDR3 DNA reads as TGTGTCAGCAGCAGAGCCGAGACTAGCGGGAGAGCGGAGCAGTTCTTC. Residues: CVSSRAETSGRAEQFF.

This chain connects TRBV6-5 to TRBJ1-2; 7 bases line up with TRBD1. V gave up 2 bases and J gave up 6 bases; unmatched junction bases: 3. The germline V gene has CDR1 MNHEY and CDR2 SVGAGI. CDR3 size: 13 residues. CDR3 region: CASSYIQGHGYTF. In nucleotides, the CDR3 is TGTGCCAGCAGTTACATACAGGGGCATGGCTACACCTTC.

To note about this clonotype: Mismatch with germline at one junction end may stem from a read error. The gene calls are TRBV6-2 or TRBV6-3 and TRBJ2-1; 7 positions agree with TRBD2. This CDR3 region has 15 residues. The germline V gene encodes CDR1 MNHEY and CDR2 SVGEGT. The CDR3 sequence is CANSPGLGNTNEQIF. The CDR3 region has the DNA TGTGCCAACAGTCCTGGACTAGGCAATACCAATGAGCAGATCTTC.

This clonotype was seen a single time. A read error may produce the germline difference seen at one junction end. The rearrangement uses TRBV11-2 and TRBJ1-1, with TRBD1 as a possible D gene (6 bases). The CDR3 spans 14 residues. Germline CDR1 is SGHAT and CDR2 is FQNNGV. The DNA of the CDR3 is TGTGCCATCAGCCACCGTGACAGGAGTACCGAGGCTTTCTTT. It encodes CAISHRDRSTEAFF.

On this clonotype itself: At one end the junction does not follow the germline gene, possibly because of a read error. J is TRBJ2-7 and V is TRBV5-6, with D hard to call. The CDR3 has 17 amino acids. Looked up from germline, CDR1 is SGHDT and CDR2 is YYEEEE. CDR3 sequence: CGSSPERVTIKSYEQYF. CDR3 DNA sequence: TGTGGCAGCAGCCCAGAGAGAGTTACAATAAAGTCCTACGAGCAGTACTTC. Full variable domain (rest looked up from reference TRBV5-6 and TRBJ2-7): DAGVTQSPTHLIKTRGQQVTLRCSPKSGHDTVSWYQQALGQGPQFIFQYYEEEERQRGNFPDRFSGHQFPNYSSELNVNALLLGDSALYLCGSSPERVTIKSYEQYFGPGTRLTVT.

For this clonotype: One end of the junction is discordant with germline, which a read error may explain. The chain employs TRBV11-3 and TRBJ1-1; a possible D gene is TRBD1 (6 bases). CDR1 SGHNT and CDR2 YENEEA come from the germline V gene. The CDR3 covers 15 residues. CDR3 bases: TGTACCAGCAGCCCCGCCATCGCAGGGGACGCTGAAGCTTTCTTT. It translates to CTSSPAIAGDAEAFF.

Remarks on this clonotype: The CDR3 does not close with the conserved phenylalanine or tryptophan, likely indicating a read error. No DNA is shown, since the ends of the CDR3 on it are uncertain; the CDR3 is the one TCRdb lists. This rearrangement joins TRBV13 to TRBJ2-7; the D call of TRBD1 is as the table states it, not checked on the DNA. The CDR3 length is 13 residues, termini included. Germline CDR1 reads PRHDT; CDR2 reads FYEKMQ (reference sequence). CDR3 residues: CASSSTTGDDQYS.

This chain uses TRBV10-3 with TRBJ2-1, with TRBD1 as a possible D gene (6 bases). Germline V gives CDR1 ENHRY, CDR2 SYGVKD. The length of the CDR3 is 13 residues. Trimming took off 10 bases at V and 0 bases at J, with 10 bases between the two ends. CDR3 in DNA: TGTGCCAGCATGGACAGCTCCTACAATGAGCAGTTCTTC. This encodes CASMDSSYNEQFF.

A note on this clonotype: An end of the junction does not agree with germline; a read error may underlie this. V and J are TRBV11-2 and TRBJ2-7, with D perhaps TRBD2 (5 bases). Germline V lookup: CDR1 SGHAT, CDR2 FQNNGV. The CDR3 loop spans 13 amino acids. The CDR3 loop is CVSGQWTEREQYF. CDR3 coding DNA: TGTGTCAGCGGCCAATGGACCGAGCGCGAGCAATACTTC.

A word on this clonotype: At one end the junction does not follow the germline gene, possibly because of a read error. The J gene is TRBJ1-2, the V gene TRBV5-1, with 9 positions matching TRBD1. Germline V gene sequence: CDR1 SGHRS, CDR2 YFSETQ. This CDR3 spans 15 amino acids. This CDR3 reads CARSTSGQGAGGFTF. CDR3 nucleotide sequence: TGCGCCAGGAGCACATCGGGACAGGGAGCTGGTGGCTTCACCTTC.

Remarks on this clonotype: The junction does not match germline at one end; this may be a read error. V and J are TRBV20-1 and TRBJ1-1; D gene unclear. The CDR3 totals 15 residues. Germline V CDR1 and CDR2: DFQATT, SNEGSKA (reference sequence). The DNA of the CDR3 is TGCAGTCCTAGAGATCTTGAAAGAGTAGGCACTGAAGATTTCTTT. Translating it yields CSPRDLERVGTEDFF.

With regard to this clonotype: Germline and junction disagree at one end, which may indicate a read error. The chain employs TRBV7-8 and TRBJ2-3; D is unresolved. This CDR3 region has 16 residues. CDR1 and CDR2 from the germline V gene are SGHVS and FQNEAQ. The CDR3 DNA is TGTGCCAACAGCTTAGCTGCGGCCCCCGGGACAGATACGCAGTATTTT. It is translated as CANSLAAAPGTDTQYF.

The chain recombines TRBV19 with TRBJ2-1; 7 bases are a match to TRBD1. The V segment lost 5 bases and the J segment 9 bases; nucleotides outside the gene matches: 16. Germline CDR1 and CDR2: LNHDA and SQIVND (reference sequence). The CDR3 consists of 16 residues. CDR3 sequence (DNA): TGTGCCAGTAGTCAGACGAAAGGGGGCTGGTTTATTGAGCAGTTCTTC. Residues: CASSQTKGGWFIEQFF.

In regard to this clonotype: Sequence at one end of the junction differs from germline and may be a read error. CDR3 coding DNA: TGTGCCAACACCGAAGGTCGGCGGCACAGTGAAGCTTTCTTC. It specifies CANTEGRRHSEAFF. The chain employs TRBV6-1 and TRBJ1-1; D gene unclear. This CDR3 contains 14 residues. Germline V gene data show CDR1 as MNHNS and CDR2 as SASEGT.

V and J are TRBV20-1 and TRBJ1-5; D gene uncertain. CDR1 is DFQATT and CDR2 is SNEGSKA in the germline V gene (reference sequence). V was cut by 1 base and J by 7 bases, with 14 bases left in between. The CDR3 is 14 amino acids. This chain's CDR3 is CSARATQITQPQHF. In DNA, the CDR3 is TGCAGTGCTAGAGCCACACAGATTACCCAGCCCCAGCATTTT.

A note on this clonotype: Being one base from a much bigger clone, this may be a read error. CDR3 sequence reads: CASSLMTSGRASKSFGEQFF. In nucleotides, the CDR3 is TGTGCCAGCAGCTTAATGACTAGCGGGAGGGCCTCTAAGTCGTTTGGTGAGCAGTTCTTC. The gene calls are TRBV11-2 and TRBJ2-1, with 14 bases identical to TRBD2. The germline V gene has CDR1 SGHAT and CDR2 FQNNGV. V gave up 2 bases and J gave up 9 bases; unmatched junction bases: 18. The CDR3 spans 20 residues.

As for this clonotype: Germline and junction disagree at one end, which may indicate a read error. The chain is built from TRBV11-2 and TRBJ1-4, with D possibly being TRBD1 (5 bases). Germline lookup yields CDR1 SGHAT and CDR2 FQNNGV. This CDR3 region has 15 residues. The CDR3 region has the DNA TGTGCCAGTAGCTCTAGAAGGGGCACTAGTGAAAAACTGTTTTTT. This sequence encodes CASSSRRGTSEKLFF.